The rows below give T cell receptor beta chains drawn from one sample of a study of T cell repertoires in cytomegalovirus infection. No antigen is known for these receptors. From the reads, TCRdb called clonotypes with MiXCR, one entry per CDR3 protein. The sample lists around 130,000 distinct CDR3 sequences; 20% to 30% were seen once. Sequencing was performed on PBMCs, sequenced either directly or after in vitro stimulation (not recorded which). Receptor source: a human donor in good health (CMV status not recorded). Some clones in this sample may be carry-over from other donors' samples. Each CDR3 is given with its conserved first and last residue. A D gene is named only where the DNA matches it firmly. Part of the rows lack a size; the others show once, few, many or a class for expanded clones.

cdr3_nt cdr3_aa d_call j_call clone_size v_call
TGCAGTGCTAGAAACGGGGACAGGGACTACGAGCAGTACTTC CSARNGDRDYEQYF TRBD1 TRBJ2-7 few TRBV20-1
TGCGCCAGCACCATCAAAGGACTAGCCACCGGGGAGCTGTTTTTT CASTIKGLATGELFF TRBD2 TRBJ2-2 few TRBV10-2
TGTGCCAGCAGCCAAGTGGTTAGCGGGAGCGTAGATACGCAGTATTTT CASSQVVSGSVDTQYF TRBD2 TRBJ2-3 . TRBV4-2
TGTGCCAGCAGCTTAGCCCCGGACCTCCTGGGCACAGATACGCAGTATTTT CASSLAPDLLGTDTQYF . TRBJ2-3 many TRBV7-8
TGTGCCAGCAGTGTCAAACAGGGCACTGAAGCTTTCTTT CASSVKQGTEAFF . TRBJ1-1 . TRBV12-3/TRBV12-4
TGTGCCAGCAGCCAAGATCGGGGGAACGGGGAGCTGTTTTTT CASSQDRGNGELFF . TRBJ2-2 few TRBV4-1
TGTGCCAGCAGTGGAGGACAGGGATGGGAGACCCAGTACTTC CASSGGQGWETQYF TRBD1 TRBJ2-5 . TRBV6-1
TGTGCCAGTAGTATGACTAGCGGGAGGGTTAATGAGCAGTTCTTC CASSMTSGRVNEQFF TRBD2 TRBJ2-1 few TRBV19
TGTGCCAGCAGCGTCGGGACTCTCTCCTACGAGCAGTACTTC CASSVGTLSYEQYF . TRBJ2-7 few TRBV9
TGTGCCAGTAGTATAGGCACAGGGGGGAACACTGAAGCTTTCTTT CASSIGTGGNTEAFF TRBD1 TRBJ1-1 . TRBV19
TGCAGTGCTAGAGATGAAGAAGCTTTCTTT CSARDEEAFF . TRBJ1-1 . TRBV20-1
TGTGCCAGCAGTTTGGTGGGCAGGGGATACCTAAGCTCTGGAAACACCATATATTTT CASSLVGRGYLSSGNTIYF . TRBJ1-3 . TRBV12-3/TRBV12-4
TGTGCCAGTAGAATCCAGGGGGCAGGTGGGGCCAACGTCCTGACTTTC CASRIQGAGGANVLTF TRBD1 TRBJ2-6 . TRBV19
TGTGCCAGCAGCCCCCCCTTGCGAAACACCATATATTTT CASSPPLRNTIYF . TRBJ1-3 . TRBV6-8
TGTGCCAGCAGTTACCAGGACAGGGGACTAGCGGGAGCACAAGAGACCCAGTACTTC CASSYQDRGLAGAQETQYF TRBD2 TRBJ2-5 . TRBV6-2/TRBV6-3
TGTGCCAGCAGCTTAGAAGGGACTAGCGGGCACAATGAGCAGTTCTTC CASSLEGTSGHNEQFF TRBD2 TRBJ2-1 few TRBV11-2
TGTGCCAGCAGAGGACTAGCGGTTAGCACCGGGGAGCTGTTTTTT CASRGLAVSTGELFF TRBD2 TRBJ2-2 . TRBV2
TGTGCCAGCAGTTTAGTTGGGCAGCGCACTGAAGCTTTCTTT CASSLVGQRTEAFF . TRBJ1-1 many TRBV12-3/TRBV12-4
TGCAGTGTATCTAGGCCAGGGCGACAGCCCCAGCATTTT CSVSRPGRQPQHF . TRBJ1-5 . TRBV20-1
TGTGCCAGCAGCTTAGGCCAGGGAATGAGTTGGGGGAACACTGAAGCTTTCTTT CASSLGQGMSWGNTEAFF . TRBJ1-1 . TRBV7-8
TGTGCCAGCAGCCATAGCGTTTCGGGCGGAGAGACCCAGTACTTC CASSHSVSGGETQYF . TRBJ2-5 many TRBV7-9
TGTGCCAGCAGCTTGCGCGCGGGGGGTGAAGCTTTCTTT CASSLRAGGEAFF . TRBJ1-1 few TRBV5-6
TGTGCCAGCAACTACCGGGTTTCCCCGATTGGTCAAAGAGAGACCCAGTACTTC CASNYRVSPIGQRETQYF . TRBJ2-5 many TRBV3-1
TGTGCCAGCAGTTTCGGAGGGAAATCACCCCTCCACTTT CASSFGGKSPLHF . TRBJ1-6 many TRBV12-3/TRBV12-4
TGTGCCTGGGGGGAGGGCGGCAATCAGCCCCAGCATTTT CAWGEGGNQPQHF . TRBJ1-5 few TRBV28
TGTGCCAGTAGTCTCACAGCTTCTGGGGCCAACGTCCTGACTTTC CASSLTASGANVLTF . TRBJ2-6 . TRBV19
TGTGCCAGCAGCTTAGTAGCGGGAGGTCCCTACAATGAGCAGTTCTTC CASSLVAGGPYNEQFF TRBD2 TRBJ2-1 few TRBV7-8
TGTGCCTGGTCCAAACCGGGACTACCGGCTTATGAGCAGTTCTTC CAWSKPGLPAYEQFF TRBD2 TRBJ2-1 . TRBV30
TGTGCCAGTAGATGGGGACAGAACACAGATACGCAGTATTTT CASRWGQNTDTQYF TRBD1 TRBJ2-3 . TRBV19
TGTGCCACCAGCAGCGGGGGTAACACCGGGGAGCTGTTTTTT CATSSGGNTGELFF . TRBJ2-2 . TRBV15
TGTGCCAGCAGTGCGGCCAGAACCTCCTACGAGCAGTACTTC CASSAARTSYEQYF . TRBJ2-7 few TRBV2
TGTGCCAGCAGTGAGACTGCTTACAATGAGCAGTTCTTC CASSETAYNEQFF . TRBJ2-1 . TRBV6-1
TGTGCCAGCAGACCACTCTTAGCGGGAGAGTGGAGTTACCAAGAGACCCAGTACTTC CASRPLLAGEWSYQETQYF TRBD2 TRBJ2-5 many TRBV7-2
TGTGCCAGCAGTCGGGGGGGATTGCAGTTCTACAATGAGCAGTTCTTC CASSRGGLQFYNEQFF TRBD2 TRBJ2-1 few TRBV7-2
TGTGTCAGTACCCGACAGGGAAACACCGGGGAGCTGTTTTTT CVSTRQGNTGELFF TRBD1 TRBJ2-2 once TRBV19
TGTGCCAGCAGTTTAGTGGGGGTCTATGGCTACACCTTC CASSLVGVYGYTF . TRBJ1-2 few TRBV12-3/TRBV12-4
TGTGCCAGCAGCGTAGCCCCCCCCGCAGATACGCAGTATTTT CASSVAPPADTQYF . TRBJ2-3 many TRBV9
TGTGCCAGCTCACAGGGGACAGGGGCATTCAATGAGCAGTTCTTC CASSQGTGAFNEQFF TRBD1 TRBJ2-1 . TRBV18
TGCGCCAGCAGCTTGGAGCGGGAACAAGAGACCCAGTACTTC CASSLEREQETQYF TRBD2 TRBJ2-5 once TRBV5-1
TGTGCCAGCAGCTTAGCCGGGTCACGGGAGACCCAGTACTTC CASSLAGSRETQYF . TRBJ2-5 . TRBV7-3
TGTGCCAGCAGCTTACAGCTGGAGACCCAGTACTTC CASSLQLETQYF . TRBJ2-5 many TRBV7-2
TGTGCCAGCAGCATACGTGGCGGGAGGGTCAATGAGCAGTTCTTC CASSIRGGRVNEQFF TRBD2 TRBJ2-1 . TRBV7-9
TGTGCCAGCAGCTTAGAGGACTCGGGTAAGCAGTTCTTC CASSLEDSGKQFF . TRBJ2-1 many TRBV11-2
TGTGCCAGTAGTCCTTCTCATGTGAACTATGAGCAGTTCTTC CASSPSHVNYEQFF . TRBJ2-1 . TRBV19
TGTGCCAGCAGTGACAGGGTCCGAGTCTCTGGGGCCAACGTCCTGACTTTC CASSDRVRVSGANVLTF TRBD1 TRBJ2-6 . TRBV28
TGTGCCAGCAGCTTAAGGTCAAGAGGGCGCCAAGAGACCCAGTACTTC CASSLRSRGRQETQYF . TRBJ2-5 many TRBV7-2
TGTGCCAGCAGCCCGACCGGGACAGGGGTTCCGGAGACCCAGTACTTC CASSPTGTGVPETQYF TRBD1 TRBJ2-5 many TRBV7-7
TGTGCCAGCAGACGTGACAGGGTTATCGGGGAGCTGTTTTTT CASRRDRVIGELFF TRBD1 TRBJ2-2 . TRBV5-6
TGTGCCAGCAGTGAAGCGCAGGGGACCCTTCTGGAGACCCAGTACTTC CASSEAQGTLLETQYF . TRBJ2-5 many TRBV6-1
TGTGCCACCAGCAGAGATAAAGCAAGCTATGGCTACACCTTC CATSRDKASYGYTF . TRBJ1-2 . TRBV15
TGTGCCAGCAGTTTGGTAGACGAAGCTTTCTTT CASSLVDEAFF . TRBJ1-1 . TRBV6-2/TRBV6-3
TGTGCCAGTAGTATTGGACAGGGGGCCGCGAGACAGCCCCAGCATTTT CASSIGQGAARQPQHF TRBD1 TRBJ1-5 . TRBV19
TGTGCCAGCTACAGACAGGGTCAAAAGGAGACCCAGTACTTC CASYRQGQKETQYF TRBD1 TRBJ2-5 many TRBV6-1
TGTGCCAGCAGTTTATCGGGGACAGGATCGTTAGGCTACACCTTC CASSLSGTGSLGYTF TRBD1 TRBJ1-2 . TRBV27
TGCAGCGCGACAGGGGGGGACGTCCACGAGCAGTACTTC CSATGGDVHEQYF TRBD1 TRBJ2-7 . TRBV29-1
TGTGCCAGCAGCTCGGGACTCAGCGGGAGCACAGATACGCAGTATTTT CASSSGLSGSTDTQYF . TRBJ2-3 . TRBV2
TGTGCCAGCAGTTTGGACAGGGTCCGCAATGAGCAGTTCTTC CASSLDRVRNEQFF TRBD1 TRBJ2-1 . TRBV28
TGCAGCGTCGGAATATTGGACACCCTCGCCGAGCAGTACTTC CSVGILDTLAEQYF . TRBJ2-7 . TRBV29-1